The 30 T cell receptor beta chains reported below all come from one sample, sequenced in a study of shared clonotypes between healthy human individuals. Data came from immunoSEQ multiplex PCR; TCRdb stores just in-frame clones and leaves some out. The table has roughly 1,000,000 clones, around 82% seen once. The sequenced sample consisted of memory CD4+ T cells from PBMCs. This sample's subset: CD45RA-negative fraction. These receptors all stem from a young man in good health. Some clones in this sample may be carry-over from other donors' samples.

This clone showed up just a few times. An end of the junction does not agree with germline; a read error may underlie this. The CDR3 nucleotides are TGTGCCAGCCGTTTCGGGGGGATGAACACCGGGGAGCTGTTTTTT. Translated: CASRFGGMNTGELFF. This rearrangement joins TRBV27 to TRBJ2-2, with 7 bases fitting TRBD2. The CDR3 extends over 15 amino acids. Germline V gene data show CDR1 as MNHEY and CDR2 as SMNVEV (reference sequence).

The chain has TRBV6-1 and TRBJ2-5, with 7 nucleotides matching TRBD1. Germline loops: CDR1 MNHNS, CDR2 SASEGT. CDR3 size: 15 residues. The junction had 11 bases not matched to a gene; V was cut back by 8 bases and J by 2 bases. The CDR3 loop is CASRPVRGFQETQYF. The CDR3 DNA reads as TGTGCCAGCCGTCCAGTCAGGGGGTTTCAAGAGACCCAGTACTTC.

As to this clone: The junction and the germline gene differ at one end; a read error may be behind it. The rearrangement joins TRBV4-1 to TRBJ1-4; possibly TRBD1 for D (5 bases). Germline assignment: CDR1 MGHRA and CDR2 YSYEKL. This CDR3 has 14 amino acids. CDR3 sequence: CASSQGQRIEKLVF. The CDR3 DNA sequence: TGCGCCAGCAGCCAAGGACAGAGGATCGAAAAACTGGTTTTT.

The chain joins TRBV27 to TRBJ1-1, with 8 bases fitting TRBD1. CDR3 size: 14 residues. Germline V lookup: CDR1 MNHEY, CDR2 SMNVEV (reference sequence). The junction had 14 bases not matched to a gene; V was cut back by 4 bases and J by 13 bases. The CDR3 region is CASSSSGTGSRGFF. The CDR3 DNA sequence: TGTGCCAGCAGTTCATCCGGGACAGGCTCGAGAGGTTTCTTT.

This clone was seen more than once but under ten times. The chain links TRBV6-4 to TRBJ1-5, with a weak D call TRBD1 (6 bases). V lost 6 bases and J 0 bases, leaving 9 bases between the germline ends. The length of the CDR3 is 14 residues. Looked up from germline, CDR1 is MRHNA and CDR2 is SNTAGT. CDR3 amino acids: CASRDRDSNQPQHF. The CDR3, as DNA: TGTGCCAGCAGGGACAGAGATAGCAATCAGCCCCAGCATTTT.

A remark on this clone: The sample has other DNA sequences that encode this CDR3 too. The J gene is TRBJ1-5, the V gene TRBV27; D perhaps matches TRBD1 (5 bases). V was cut by 2 bases and J by 4 bases, with 12 bases left in between. The CDR3 has 15 residues. Germline CDR1 reads MNHEY; CDR2 reads SMNVEV (reference sequence). CDR3 sequence: CASSLRRGGNQPQHF. CDR3 nucleotides: TGTGCCAGCAGTTTAAGGCGGGGGGGGAATCAGCCCCAGCATTTT.

The chain uses TRBV9 and TRBJ1-2; a possible D gene is TRBD1 (6 bases). Germline values: CDR1 SGDLS, CDR2 YYNGEE. Trimming pared 2 bases from V and 4 bases from J, leaving 15 bases between. This CDR3 spans 15 amino acids. CDR3: CASSVGVEQGYGYTF. The CDR3 DNA sequence: TGTGCCAGCAGCGTGGGGGTAGAACAGGGCTATGGCTACACCTTC.

This clone was detected a few times. V and J are TRBV7-7 and TRBJ2-2; 10 bases fit TRBD1. Germline CDR1 SSHAT, CDR2 FNYEAQ (reference sequence). V lost 5 bases to trimming and J lost 6 bases; unmatched junction nucleotides: 3. The CDR3 totals 14 residues. The CDR3 sequence is CASSMGQGPGELFF. CDR3 nucleotides: TGTGCCAGCAGCATGGGACAGGGGCCCGGGGAGCTGTTTTTT. The full variable domain, rest sourced from reference TRBV7-7 and TRBJ2-2, is GAGVSQSPRYKVTKRGQDVTLRCDPISSHATLYWYQQALGQGPEFLTYFNYEAQPDKSGLPSDRFSAERPEGSISTLTIQRTEQRDSAMYRCASSMGQGPGELFFGEGSRLTVL.

On this clone: The sample has other DNA sequences that encode this CDR3 too. The gene calls are TRBV6-1 and TRBJ2-3; the D is unclear. This CDR3 is built from 13 residues. Trimming took off 4 bases at V and 1 base at J, with 6 bases between the two ends. Germline CDR1 and CDR2: MNHNS and SASEGT. CDR3 loop: CASSAPGTDTQYF. DNA for the CDR3: TGTGCCAGCAGTGCCCCCGGCACAGATACGCAGTATTTT.

The chain links TRBV7-9 to TRBJ1-1; the D is unclear. Germline values: CDR1 SEHNR, CDR2 FQNEAQ (reference sequence). This CDR3 has 14 amino acids. The V and J ends lost 4 bases and 7 bases respectively, with 16 bases between them. The CDR3 nucleotides read TGTGCCAGCAGCTACGGACTAGGGTCAGGTGAAGCTTTCTTT. Translating it yields CASSYGLGSGEAFF.

The rearrangement links TRBV30 to TRBJ1-3; no definite D call. Per germline, CDR1 GTSNPN and CDR2 SVGIG (reference sequence). The CDR3 covers 13 residues. Trimming removed 0 bases at V and 2 bases at J, with 5 bases between. CDR3 bases: TGTGCCTGGAGTGTATTAACTGGAAACACCATATATTTT. Translation: CAWSVLTGNTIYF.

This sequence joins TRBV11-2 and TRBJ2-1, with D perhaps TRBD2 (6 bases). CDR3 size: 15 residues. V gave up 5 bases and J gave up 7 bases, with 18 bases separating them. Germline CDR1 is SGHAT and CDR2 is FQNNGV. The CDR3 region is CASSPPGDSLNEQFF. In nucleotides, the CDR3 is TGTGCCAGCAGCCCCCCCGGGGACTCCCTTAATGAGCAGTTCTTC.

This sequence joins TRBV5-4 and TRBJ2-7; perhaps TRBD2 as D (5 bases). CDR3 length: 13 residues. The V gene lost 0 bases and the J gene lost 3 bases, with 7 bases spanning the gap. Germline V gene lookup returns CDR1 SGHNT and CDR2 YYREEE (reference sequence). The CDR3 nucleotides are TGTGCCAGCAGCTTGGTGGCGGGCTACGAGCAGTACTTC. It yields the protein CASSLVAGYEQYF.

Comment on this clone: Other nucleotide sequences from this sample produce the same CDR3. This sequence joins TRBV4-1 and TRBJ2-5; D unclear. The CDR3 extends over 13 amino acids. From germline, CDR1 is MGHRA and CDR2 YSYEKL. The V end was cut by 3 bases, the J end by 1 base, with 6 bases between. This chain's CDR3 is CASSQTAQETQYF. CDR3 nucleotides: TGCGCCAGCAGCCAGACGGCCCAAGAGACCCAGTACTTC.

With regard to this clone: Additional DNA sequences in this sample encode the identical CDR3. This rearrangement joins TRBV5-1 to TRBJ2-7; D is perhaps TRBD1 (7 bases). This CDR3 region has 13 residues. CDR1 is SGHRS, CDR2 YFSETQ, per germline. The V end lost 3 bases, the J end lost 1 base, and 8 bases lay between the germline ends. Here the CDR3 reads CASSSGGSYEQYF. CDR3 in DNA: TGCGCCAGCAGCTCAGGGGGGTCCTACGAGCAGTACTTC.

The chain combines TRBV6-5 with TRBJ2-5; D is unresolved. This CDR3 has 13 residues. Trimming pared 4 bases from V and 5 bases from J, leaving 11 bases between. From germline, CDR1 is MNHEY and CDR2 SVGAGI. The CDR3 DNA reads as TGTGCCAGCAGTTTTCGGCTGGAGGAGACCCAGTACTTC. It specifies CASSFRLEETQYF.

The rearrangement joins TRBV5-1 to TRBJ1-2; the D is unclear. The CDR3 extends over 15 amino acids. The V and J ends lost 0 bases and 3 bases respectively, with 12 bases between them. Germline-derived CDR1 and CDR2 are SGHRS and YFSETQ. CDR3 sequence reads: CASSLGEAGDYGYTF. DNA for the CDR3: TGCGCCAGCAGCTTGGGAGAGGCTGGTGACTATGGCTACACCTTC.

The V gene is TRBV5-6, the J gene TRBJ1-5; 7 nucleotides agree with TRBD1. V lost 3 bases to trimming and J lost 9 bases; unmatched junction nucleotides: 12. The germline V gene has CDR1 SGHDT and CDR2 YYEEEE. This CDR3 spans 15 amino acids. CDR3 coding DNA: TGTGCCAGCAGCTGGGGCTCCGGGACAGCCTCGCCCCAGCATTTT. This sequence encodes CASSWGSGTASPQHF.

V and J are TRBV19 and TRBJ1-2, with D unclear. This CDR3 spans 17 amino acids. Trimming removed 5 bases from V and 4 bases from J, with 23 bases in between. The germline CDR1 and CDR2 sequences are LNHDA and SQIVND (reference sequence). CDR3 sequence: CASSSRAPLPGGYGYTF. The CDR3 DNA reads TGTGCCAGTAGTTCCCGGGCCCCTTTACCCGGTGGCTATGGCTACACCTTC.

The V and J genes are TRBV18 and TRBJ1-2, with a possible D match to TRBD1 (5 bases). Germline CDR1 and CDR2: KGHSH and LQKENI. This CDR3 has 12 residues. Trimming cost V 1 base and J 6 bases, with 6 bases left between them. The CDR3: CASSPRGDGYTF. DNA for the CDR3: TGTGCCAGCTCACCACGGGGGGATGGCTACACCTTC.

The chain combines TRBV5-5 with TRBJ2-7, with 11 bases that match TRBD2. CDR3 length equals 17 residues. The junction had 5 bases not matched to a gene; V was cut back by 0 bases and J by 0 bases. Germline-derived CDR1 and CDR2 are SGHKS and YYEKEE (reference sequence). CDR3 coding DNA: TGTGCCAGCAGCTTGGGACATAGCGGGAGGGCCTCCTACGAGCAGTACTTC. Translated, it gives CASSLGHSGRASYEQYF.

This clone was counted only a few times. The chain carries TRBV7-8 and TRBJ2-5, with a possible D match to TRBD1 (6 bases). The length of the CDR3 is 16 residues. CDR1 SGHVS and CDR2 FQNEAQ come from the germline V gene. V lost 1 base and J 2 bases, leaving 14 bases between the germline ends. In nucleotides, the CDR3 is TGTGCCAGCAGCTTAGGCCTTAACAGGGTTCAAGAGACCCAGTACTTC. Translating gives CASSLGLNRVQETQYF.

About this clone itself: Other DNA sequences within the sample encode an identical CDR3. The rearrangement uses TRBV7-3 and TRBJ2-6, with 7 bases aligning to TRBD1. Per the germline V gene, CDR1 is SGHTA and CDR2 is FQGTGA. CDR3 length: 17 residues. The V gene end was trimmed by 3 bases and the J gene end by 1 base; junction bases not matched to a gene: 6. Written as DNA, the CDR3 is TGTGCCAGCAGCTTGACCGGGACAGCTTCTGGGGCCAACGTCCTGACTTTC. Its translation is CASSLTGTASGANVLTF.

A word on this clone: The same CDR3 can be traced to other DNA sequences in this sample. This rearrangement joins TRBV28 to TRBJ1-4; no definite D call. Deletions cut 4 bases from V and 4 bases from J, with 4 bases between. Germline assignment: CDR1 MDHEN and CDR2 SYDVKM. This CDR3 has 12 amino acids. The CDR3 bases are TGTGCCAGCAGTTCATTTAATGAAAAACTGTTTTTT. This translates into CASSSFNEKLFF.

This chain joins TRBV9 and TRBJ2-5; TRBD1 matches at 9 bases. CDR1 and CDR2 from the germline V gene are SGDLS and YYNGEE. The CDR3 runs 16 residues. Trimming took 0 bases from V and 3 from J; bases not matched to a gene: 6. DNA for the CDR3: TGTGCCAGCAGCGTAGAAGGATGGACAGGGGAAGAGACCCAGTACTTC. This gives the protein CASSVEGWTGEETQYF.

The table lists this clone with a count of one. This chain joins TRBV7-2 and TRBJ2-1; no reliable D call. CDR3 length equals 13 residues. The V gene's germline CDR1 is SGHTA and CDR2 FQGNSA. Trimming took 4 bases from V and 0 from J, leaving 4 bases between them. DNA of the CDR3: TGTGCCAGCAGCTCAGACTCCTACAATGAGCAGTTCTTC. This translates into CASSSDSYNEQFF. The full variable domain, completed using reference TRBV7-2 and TRBJ2-1, is GAGVSQSPSNKVTEKGKDVELRCDPISGHTALYWYRQSLGQGLEFLIYFQGNSAPDKSGLPSDRFSAERTGGSVSTLTIQRTQQEDSAVYLCASSSDSYNEQFFGPGTRLTVL.

This clone was detected a few times. The V call is TRBV7-3, the J call TRBJ2-1, with D possibly being TRBD2 (6 bases). CDR3 length: 17 residues. Germline V gene data show CDR1 as SGHTA and CDR2 as FQGTGA. V lost 5 bases to trimming and J lost 0 bases, with 17 bases between them. The CDR3 sequence: CASSPPPGTGSYNEQFF. The CDR3 DNA is TGTGCCAGCAGCCCACCCCCCGGGACTGGCTCCTACAATGAGCAGTTCTTC.

The genes are TRBV9 and TRBJ2-6; D gene uncertain. Deletions cut 0 bases from V and 0 bases from J, with 13 bases between. Germline V CDR1 and CDR2: SGDLS, YYNGEE. The CDR3 runs to 18 residues. In DNA form, the CDR3 reads TGTGCCAGCAGCGTAGCTTGGTCTTCCGCCTCTGGGGCCAACGTCCTGACTTTC. Residues: CASSVAWSSASGANVLTF.

The chain recombines TRBV28 with TRBJ1-1, with D possibly being TRBD1 (6 bases). The germline gives CDR1 MDHEN, CDR2 SYDVKM. Trimming shortened V by 6 bases and J by 4 bases, and 15 bases separated the two germline ends. This CDR3 is 14 amino acids long. CDR3 DNA: TGTGCCAGCAGCCCTATTACAGGGACCACTGAAGCTTTCTTT. It yields the protein CASSPITGTTEAFF.

The rearrangement joins TRBV28 to TRBJ2-1; 7 nucleotides agree with TRBD1. The CDR3 is made up of 18 amino acids. Trimming took 3 bases from V and 0 from J; bases not matched to a gene: 11. The germline gives CDR1 MDHEN, CDR2 SYDVKM. CDR3 nucleotides: TGTGCCAGCAGTTTGTGGCGAGGGGGCAGGGGCTCCTACAATGAGCAGTTCTTC. Translating gives CASSLWRGGRGSYNEQFF.